The 24 T cell receptor beta chains in this list originate from one sample, sequenced in a study of circulating and synovial CD4+ cells in juvenile arthritis. Assay: immunoSEQ multiplex PCR; the TCRdb copy retains only in-frame clones and omits some. The profile shows 30,000 to 40,000 clones, over 90% of them singletons. Material: CD4+ T cells from blood. All receptors come from a human donor with juvenile idiopathic arthritis.

The chain is built from TRBV20-1 and TRBJ2-4; no clear D. Germline lookup yields CDR1 DFQATT and CDR2 SNEGSKA (reference sequence). V gave up 6 bases and J gave up 0 bases, with 3 bases separating them. CDR3 length equals 11 residues. The CDR3: CSAGAKNIQYF. CDR3 DNA: TGCAGTGCCGGAGCCAAAAACATTCAGTACTTC.

The CDR3 protein is CASSQETNTEAFF. The CDR3 DNA reads as TGCGCCAGCAGCCAAGAGACAAACACTGAAGCTTTCTTT. J is TRBJ1-1 and V is TRBV4-3; D gene ambiguous. The CDR3 consists of 13 residues. The V end lost 0 bases, the J end lost 2 bases, and 4 bases lay between the germline ends. The germline CDR1 and CDR2 sequences are LGHNA and YSLEER.

The chain joins TRBV10-3 to TRBJ2-7, with D perhaps TRBD2 (5 bases). Germline V gene data show CDR1 as ENHRY and CDR2 as SYGVKD. V dropped 7 bases and J dropped 3 bases, with 7 bases sitting between them. CDR3 size: 11 residues. Written as DNA, the CDR3 is TGTGCCATCACCGAGGGCTACGAGCAGTACTTC. This codes for CAITEGYEQYF.

The rearrangement joins TRBV6-5 to TRBJ1-2; D might be TRBD1 (6 bases). The V and J ends lost 4 bases and 8 bases respectively, with 11 bases between them. Germline CDR1 and CDR2: MNHEY and SVGAGI. This CDR3 comprises 12 residues. The chain's CDR3 is CASSFDRNGYTF. Written as DNA, the CDR3 is TGTGCCAGCAGTTTCGACAGGAACGGCTACACCTTC.

V gene TRBV5-1 combines with J gene TRBJ1-4; weak D call: TRBD1 (6 bases). The CDR3 loop spans 16 amino acids. Germline CDR1 reads SGHRS; CDR2 reads YFSETQ. V lost 7 bases and J 1 base, leaving 17 bases between the germline ends. The CDR3 sequence is CASGKDSGVTNEKLFF. The CDR3 coding sequence is TGCGCCAGCGGGAAGGACAGCGGTGTAACTAATGAAAAACTGTTTTTT. The full variable domain, rest sourced from reference TRBV5-1 and TRBJ1-4, is KAGVTQTPRYLIKTRGQQVTLSCSPISGHRSVSWYQQTPGQGLQFLFEYFSETQRNKGNFPGRFSGRQFSNSRSEMNVSTLELGDSALYLCASGKDSGVTNEKLFFGSGTQLSVL.

The CDR3 spells CASSVLMDRYNEQFF. In DNA, the CDR3 is TGTGCCAGCAGCGTACTGATGGACAGGTACAATGAGCAGTTCTTC. The chain employs TRBV9 and TRBJ2-1; 7 bases are a match to TRBD1. The CDR3 is 15 amino acids. After removal of 1 base from V and 4 bases from J, the junction contained 5 bases not matched to a gene. Germline V gene data show CDR1 as SGDLS and CDR2 as YYNGEE.

The chain is built from TRBV30 and TRBJ1-2; D perhaps matches TRBD1 (5 bases). Trimming took 1 base from V and 7 from J, leaving 16 bases between them. Germline V gene sequence: CDR1 GTSNPN, CDR2 SVGIG (reference sequence). This CDR3 region has 14 residues. The CDR3 DNA is TGTGCCTGGAGTGCGACAGCGACCGGCGCTGGCTACACCTTC. This translates into CAWSATATGAGYTF.

The rearrangement uses TRBV5-1 and TRBJ1-4; D is possibly TRBD1 (6 bases). This CDR3 is built from 15 residues. Germline CDR1 is SGHRS and CDR2 is YFSETQ. The V end lost 0 bases, the J end lost 5 bases, and 11 bases lay between the germline ends. CDR3 protein: CASSLAGGDNEKLFF. The CDR3 coding sequence is TGCGCCAGCAGCTTGGCGGGGGGCGACAATGAAAAACTGTTTTTT.

The chain recombines TRBV7-9 with TRBJ2-3, with D hard to call. V was cut by 7 bases and J by 5 bases, with 7 bases left in between. Germline V gene sequence: CDR1 SEHNR, CDR2 FQNEAQ (reference sequence). The CDR3 consists of 11 residues. This CDR3 is CASTDGDTQYF. DNA of the CDR3: TGTGCCAGCACAGATGGAGATACGCAGTATTTT.

In nucleotides, the CDR3 is TGTGCCAGCAGTTACGGCGGGGGGGTTAACTATGGCTACACCTTC. Translated, it gives CASSYGGGVNYGYTF. The chain employs TRBV28 and TRBJ1-2; maybe TRBD1 (5 bases). The germline CDR1 and CDR2 sequences are MDHEN and SYDVKM. The CDR3 totals 15 residues. Between the trimmed V and J ends, which lost 4 bases and 1 base, there was a span of 13 bases.

The rearrangement joins TRBV2 to TRBJ2-3, with TRBD2 matching over 16 bases. Losses at the gene ends were 6 bases for V and 0 bases for J; bases not matched to a gene: 6. The CDR3 is 18 residues long. In germline, CDR1 is SNHLY, CDR2 FYNNEI. Here the CDR3 DNA reads TGTGCCAGCAGCCAGGGACTAGCGGGGGGGCCGAGCACAGATACGCAGTATTTT. The encoded protein is CASSQGLAGGPSTDTQYF.

The chain joins TRBV7-2 to TRBJ2-7; possible D gene TRBD1, 6 bases. Germline CDR1 SGHTA, CDR2 FQGNSA. The CDR3 is made up of 15 amino acids. With 2 bases removed from V and 4 bases from J, the gap between germline ends came to 15 bases. The DNA for the CDR3 is TGTGCCAGCAGCTTATATGTGCAGGGGCTATACGAGCAGTACTTC. Protein product: CASSLYVQGLYEQYF.

On this clone itself: Other DNA sequences in this specimen translate into the identical CDR3. The rearrangement joins TRBV5-6 to TRBJ2-3; 8 bases map to TRBD1. The CDR3 has 17 residues. V shed 5 bases and J 3 bases; nucleotides not matched to a gene: 14. The germline V gene has CDR1 SGHDT and CDR2 YYEEEE. CDR3 in DNA: TGTGCCAGCAGGGAGGCCGGAACAGGGGGAAGAACAGATACGCAGTATTTT. Protein sequence: CASREAGTGGRTDTQYF.

Comments on this clone: One end of the junction is discordant with germline, which a read error may explain. This sample includes further DNA sequences coding for the same CDR3. The chain combines TRBV10-3 with TRBJ1-6, with D unresolved. CDR1 and CDR2 from the germline V gene are ENHRY and SYGVKD. CDR3 length: 15 amino acids. The CDR3 coding sequence is TGTGCCATCAGTGTGAGGGAGTCGGGTAATTCCCCCCTCCACTTT. Translation: CAISVRESGNSPLHF.

The chain joins TRBV6-6 to TRBJ2-1; 13 positions match TRBD2. The CDR3 is 15 amino acids. Losses at the gene ends were 11 bases for V and 2 bases for J; bases not matched to a gene: 6. Germline assignment: CDR1 MNHNY and CDR2 SVGAGI (reference sequence). CDR3 loop: CARTGTSGTYNEQFF. In DNA form, the CDR3 reads TGTGCCCGCACCGGGACTAGCGGGACCTACAATGAGCAGTTCTTC.

V and J are TRBV14 and TRBJ1-1; no definite D call. Per germline, CDR1 SGHDN and CDR2 FVKESK. The CDR3 totals 15 residues. The germline V and J ends were trimmed by 4 bases and 5 bases, with 17 bases remaining between them. CDR3 residues: CASSPSGQVGTEAFF. CDR3 coding DNA: TGTGCCAGCAGCCCCTCTGGGCAGGTTGGGACTGAAGCTTTCTTT.

The rearrangement uses TRBV30 and TRBJ1-4, with a tentative D call TRBD1 (6 bases). V was trimmed by 0 bases and J by 3 bases, leaving 14 bases between them. The CDR3 runs to 16 residues. Germline V CDR1 and CDR2: GTSNPN, SVGIG (reference sequence). CDR3 protein: CAWSVPLAGANEKLFF. Written as DNA, the CDR3 is TGTGCCTGGAGTGTACCATTGGCAGGGGCTAATGAAAAACTGTTTTTT.

The chain has TRBV7-2 and TRBJ1-5, with 8 bases fitting TRBD1. Unmatched junction bases numbered 12, after V lost 5 bases and J lost 6 bases. The CDR3 length is 16 residues. The germline V gene encodes CDR1 SGHTA and CDR2 FQGNSA. Here the CDR3 reads CASSQQGEVAIQPQHF. The CDR3 DNA is TGTGCCAGCAGCCAACAGGGGGAGGTTGCAATTCAGCCCCAGCATTTT.

The chain has TRBV7-2 and TRBJ1-1; D may be TRBD1 (5 bases). Germline values: CDR1 SGHTA, CDR2 FQGNSA. Trimming left V 5 bases short and J 1 base short, with 14 bases between. The CDR3 is made up of 15 amino acids. The CDR3 region is CASSTRGGGNTEAFF. CDR3 nucleotides: TGTGCCAGCAGCACCCGTGGGGGGGGGAACACTGAAGCTTTCTTT.

This clone was recorded once. The chain couples TRBV15 to TRBJ2-7, with no clear D. The CDR3 extends over 13 amino acids. CDR1 and CDR2 from the germline V gene are LNHNV and YYDKDF (reference sequence). V was shortened by 2 bases and J by 11 bases, with 16 bases between the two germline ends. The CDR3 spells CATSRPPQVREYF. The CDR3 bases are TGTGCCACCAGCAGACCCCCCCAGGTACGTGAGTACTTC.

V and J are TRBV27 and TRBJ1-3; D is uncertain. The germline CDR1 and CDR2 sequences are MNHEY and SMNVEV (reference sequence). CDR3 length equals 16 residues. Trimming removed 0 bases from V and 0 bases from J, with 9 bases in between. CDR3 region: CASSLSFATSGNTIYF. For the CDR3, the DNA is TGTGCCAGCAGTTTATCTTTTGCTACCTCTGGAAACACCATATATTTT.

The chain links TRBV5-5 to TRBJ1-1; D possibly corresponds to TRBD1 (6 bases). Trimming pared 2 bases from V and 2 bases from J, leaving 16 bases between. Per the germline V gene, CDR1 is SGHKS and CDR2 is YYEKEE (reference sequence). CDR3 length: 16 residues. For the CDR3, the DNA is TGTGCCAGCAGCTTTCCGGGGGGCGCGTCCAACACTGAAGCTTTCTTT. Protein product: CASSFPGGASNTEAFF.

V and J are TRBV10-3 and TRBJ2-1, with a possible D match to TRBD2 (5 bases). The ends were cut back, 7 bases at V and 7 bases at J, with 14 bases in the middle. Germline loops: CDR1 ENHRY, CDR2 SYGVKD. The CDR3 consists of 13 residues. Written as DNA, the CDR3 is TGTGCCATCAATCCACTAGTCGGGAATGAGCAGTTCTTC. This gives the protein CAINPLVGNEQFF.

The chain carries TRBV7-6 and TRBJ1-3; D not resolved. The length of the CDR3 is 15 residues. V lost 0 bases and J lost 4, with 10 bases in between. Germline V gene data show CDR1 as SGHVS and CDR2 as FNYEAQ. This CDR3 is CASSLAGWSGNTIYF. CDR3 DNA sequence: TGTGCCAGCAGCTTAGCCGGTTGGTCCGGAAACACCATATATTTT.